The clone carrying this T cell receptor (beta chain) was picked up many times. The antigen remains undetermined. These data belong to a study of read filtering for tumor transcriptome and immune sequencing. Overall study context: The cohort had about 16 men and approximately 14 women aged about 47 to 90, mean around 63 years. Transcriptome libraries were built from DNase-treated RNA.

Study observations and caveats: IR-seq captured clonotypes deeper and more reliably than RNA-seq.

This CDR3 is 17 amino acids long. Germline trimming cut 3 bases from V and 7 bases from J; bases unmatched to any gene: 11. Per the germline V gene, CDR1 is MNHEY and CDR2 is SVGEGT. Molecular barcoded adaptors covering alpha/delta and beta/gamma chains were used on approximately 400 ng RNA. A single record per CDR3 protein comes from TCRdb applying MiXCR to the reads. The sample yields roughly 46,000 distinct CDR3 sequences, approximately 12% seen once. This chain joins TRBV6-2 or TRBV6-3 and TRBJ2-1; TRBD2 matches 11 bases. The receptor was derived from a donor aged 40 or over with multiple myeloma. The specimen was a population of CD138-negative cells sorted from bone marrow. CDR3 DNA: TGTGCCAGCAGTTATTATACTAGCGGGAGATTGTGGAATGAGCAGTTCTTC. Protein: CASSYYTSGRLWNEQFF.